This entry lists 9 T cell receptor beta chains sequenced from one sample in a study of T cells after yellow fever vaccination. One entry per CDR3 protein, called by TCRdb with MiXCR from the 5' RACE reads. The sample records a few hundred thousand distinct CDR3 sequences, about 12% being singletons. This sample comprised CD4+ T cells sorted from PBMCs, obtained 15 days after the yellow fever booster vaccination. The receptors stem from a man younger than 30 who received the YFV17D yellow fever vaccine.

This clonotype was counted only a few times. The chain carries TRBV20-1 and TRBJ2-2, with D uncertain. V was trimmed by 4 bases and J by 0 bases, leaving 3 bases between them. In germline, CDR1 is DFQATT, CDR2 SNEGSKA (reference sequence). The CDR3 is 12 amino acids. The CDR3 protein is CSATANTGELFF. CDR3 DNA: TGCAGTGCTACCGCGAACACCGGGGAGCTGTTTTTT.

This clonotype was observed many times. The chain recombines TRBV6-6 with TRBJ2-1; TRBD1 matches at 7 bases. In germline, CDR1 is MNHNY, CDR2 SVGAGI (reference sequence). The V segment lost 5 bases and the J segment 0 bases; nucleotides outside the gene matches: 10. This CDR3 comprises 17 residues. The CDR3 DNA follows: TGTGCCAGCAGTCCCTCGAGGACAGGTAGCTCCTACAATGAGCAGTTCTTC. Translation: CASSPSRTGSSYNEQFF.

This clonotype was observed a handful of times. V and J are TRBV2 and TRBJ2-3; 7 positions agree with TRBD1. The junction had 11 bases not matched to a gene; V was cut back by 6 bases and J by 14 bases. CDR1 SNHLY and CDR2 FYNNEI come from the germline V gene. The CDR3 has 12 residues. The CDR3 sequence: CASSLQTGSWYF. In nucleotides, the CDR3 is TGTGCCAGCAGCCTACAGACAGGGAGTTGGTATTTT.

This clonotype was seen a few times. V usage is TRBV12-3 or TRBV12-4 and J usage is TRBJ1-1; unclear D gene. The V and J ends lost 3 bases and 5 bases respectively, with 13 bases between them. This CDR3 has 14 amino acids. The DNA of the CDR3 is TGTGCCAGCAGTTTCGTGGGTGGGAGGACTGAAGCTTTCTTT. Its protein is CASSFVGGRTEAFF.

V usage is TRBV11-1 and J usage is TRBJ2-5, with D unclear. This CDR3 has 13 amino acids. With 2 bases removed from V and 7 bases from J, the gap between germline ends came to 11 bases. Germline assignment: CDR1 SGHAT and CDR2 FQDESV (reference sequence). As DNA, the CDR3 is TGTGCCAGCAGCTTACGCCAGATGGGGACCCAGTACTTC. The encoded protein is CASSLRQMGTQYF. Full variable domain (outside the CDR3, taken from reference TRBV11-1 and TRBJ2-5): EAEVAQSPRYKITEKSQAVAFWCDPISGHATLYWYRQILGQGPELLVQFQDESVVDDSQLPKDRFSAERLKGVDSTLKIQPAELGDSAMYLCASSLRQMGTQYFGPGTRLLVL.

This clonotype was detected a few times. The V and J genes are TRBV28 and TRBJ2-6; D gene uncertain. With 5 bases removed from V and 0 bases from J, the gap between germline ends came to 8 bases. The CDR3 is 15 amino acids. CDR1 is MDHEN and CDR2 is SYDVKM in the germline V gene. Written as DNA, the CDR3 is TGTGCCAGCAGTCAAATTCTCTCTGGGGCCAACGTCCTGACTTTC. Translated, it gives CASSQILSGANVLTF.

The rearrangement uses TRBV7-2 and TRBJ2-5; no clear D gene. V was cut by 1 base and J by 5 bases, with 11 bases left in between. CDR3 size: 14 residues. Germline V lookup: CDR1 SGHTA, CDR2 FQGNSA. CDR3 sequence (DNA): TGTGCCAGCAGCTTAGTTTCGGCAAGTGAGACCCAGTACTTC. The encoded protein is CASSLVSASETQYF. Full variable domain (rest looked up from reference TRBV7-2 and TRBJ2-5): GAGVSQSPSNKVTEKGKDVELRCDPISGHTALYWYRQSLGQGLEFLIYFQGNSAPDKSGLPSDRFSAERTGGSVSTLTIQRTQQEDSAVYLCASSLVSASETQYFGPGTRLLVL.

This clonotype was seen repeatedly, ten times or more. The genes are TRBV2 and TRBJ2-2; perhaps D is TRBD1 or TRBD2 (5 bases each). V dropped 6 bases and J dropped 2 bases, with 16 bases sitting between them. Germline loops: CDR1 SNHLY, CDR2 FYNNEI. This CDR3 is built from 16 residues. The CDR3 nucleotides are TGTGCCAGCAGCGATACCGGGACGATAAACACCGGGGAGCTGTTTTTT. It translates to CASSDTGTINTGELFF.

In this sample, this clonotype turned up a few times. The gene calls are TRBV7-6 and TRBJ1-6; D call uncertain. The CDR3 has 13 residues. Germline V gives CDR1 SGHVS, CDR2 FNYEAQ. The germline V and J ends were trimmed by 0 bases and 15 bases, with 12 bases remaining between them. The DNA for the CDR3 is TGTGCCAGCAGCTTAGCCGATGGTGCAGTCCTCCACTTT. Encoded protein: CASSLADGAVLHF.